These T cell receptor beta chains were read from a single sample in a study of cytomegalovirus exposure and HLA in healthy donors. Sequenced by immunoSEQ multiplex PCR; TCRdb stores in-frame clones only, minus some. The sample yields just under 250,000 clones, 82% seen once. Material: PBMCs. All receptors come from a woman aged 40-49 years in good health and CMV-seropositive. Both conserved end residues are part of each CDR3. The order of the fields is D gene, V gene, J gene, clone size, CDR3 protein, CDR3 DNA. D genes are given only for firm matches. Where a row states a size, it is once, few, many or the class of an expanded clone; other rows omit it.

d_call: .
v_call: TRBV20-1
j_call: TRBJ1-3
clone_size: .
cdr3_aa: CSATRGNTIYF
cdr3_nt: TGCAGTGCTACTAGGGGAAACACCATATATTTT

d_call: .
v_call: TRBV28
j_call: TRBJ1-1
clone_size: .
cdr3_aa: CASSWGLQGMSEAFF
cdr3_nt: TGTGCCAGCAGTTGGGGCCTTCAGGGGATGTCTGAAGCTTTCTTT

d_call: TRBD1
v_call: TRBV7-2
j_call: TRBJ2-7
clone_size: .
cdr3_aa: CASSWTGTATYEQYF
cdr3_nt: TGTGCCAGCAGTTGGACCGGGACAGCCACCTACGAGCAGTACTTC

d_call: .
v_call: TRBV7-2
j_call: TRBJ1-4
clone_size: few
cdr3_aa: CASSLGREDEKLFF
cdr3_nt: TGTGCCAGCAGCCTAGGCAGGGAGGATGAAAAACTGTTTTTT

d_call: TRBD2
v_call: TRBV7-9
j_call: TRBJ2-3
clone_size: .
cdr3_aa: CASSSKRGSVDTQYF
cdr3_nt: TGTGCCAGCAGCTCGAAGCGCGGGAGTGTGGATACGCAGTATTTT

d_call: .
v_call: TRBV6-1
j_call: TRBJ1-3
clone_size: once
cdr3_aa: CASAGGGAAGNTIYF
cdr3_nt: TGTGCCAGCGCCGGTGGGGGGGCCGCTGGAAACACCATATATTTT

d_call: .
v_call: TRBV6-1
j_call: TRBJ1-2
clone_size: few
cdr3_aa: CASSDFGLLYGYTF
cdr3_nt: TGTGCCAGCAGTGATTTCGGACTTCTCTATGGCTACACCTTC

d_call: TRBD1
v_call: TRBV19
j_call: TRBJ2-7
clone_size: .
cdr3_aa: CASSIQGQGIEQYF
cdr3_nt: TGTGCCAGTAGTATCCAGGGACAGGGGATCGAGCAGTACTTC

d_call: TRBD1
v_call: TRBV9
j_call: TRBJ1-1
clone_size: .
cdr3_aa: CASSVGLGTGKLGWTEAFF
cdr3_nt: TGTGCCAGCAGCGTAGGCCTGGGGACAGGGAAGCTGGGGTGGACTGAAGCTTTCTTT

d_call: .
v_call: TRBV9
j_call: TRBJ1-1
clone_size: .
cdr3_aa: CASSSRPGEQAFF
cdr3_nt: TGTGCCAGCAGCTCCAGACCGGGGGAGCAAGCTTTCTTT

d_call: .
v_call: TRBV9
j_call: TRBJ2-1
clone_size: .
cdr3_aa: CASSPRQGTNNEQFF
cdr3_nt: TGTGCCAGCAGCCCTCGACAGGGGACTAACAATGAGCAGTTCTTC

d_call: .
v_call: TRBV7-8
j_call: TRBJ1-1
clone_size: .
cdr3_aa: CASSLVAGMNTEAFF
cdr3_nt: TGTGCCAGCAGCTTAGTCGCGGGTATGAACACTGAAGCTTTCTTT

d_call: .
v_call: TRBV30
j_call: TRBJ2-1
clone_size: once
cdr3_aa: CAWNQADNEQFF
cdr3_nt: TGTGCCTGGAACCAGGCAGACAATGAGCAGTTCTTC

d_call: TRBD1
v_call: TRBV9
j_call: TRBJ2-5
clone_size: .
cdr3_aa: CASSRGQTGIETQYF
cdr3_nt: TGTGCCAGCAGCCGAGGGCAGACAGGGATAGAGACCCAGTACTTC

d_call: .
v_call: TRBV7-9
j_call: TRBJ1-1
clone_size: .
cdr3_aa: CASSLEQGFTEAFF
cdr3_nt: TGTGCCAGCAGCTTAGAGCAGGGGTTTACTGAAGCTTTCTTT

d_call: .
v_call: TRBV29-1
j_call: TRBJ2-3
clone_size: .
cdr3_aa: CSVAPRTIGTDTQYF
cdr3_nt: TGCAGCGTTGCTCCTCGGACAATTGGCACAGATACGCAGTATTTT

d_call: TRBD1
v_call: TRBV5-1
j_call: TRBJ1-4
clone_size: .
cdr3_aa: CASSGGQGLNEKLFF
cdr3_nt: TGCGCCAGCAGCGGTGGACAGGGCCTTAATGAAAAACTGTTTTTT

d_call: .
v_call: TRBV2
j_call: TRBJ2-3
clone_size: .
cdr3_aa: CASSASGYRGTDTQYF
cdr3_nt: TGTGCCAGCAGTGCATCAGGGTATAGGGGCACAGATACGCAGTATTTT

d_call: .
v_call: TRBV7-3
j_call: TRBJ2-3
clone_size: .
cdr3_aa: CASSLTRSADTQYF
cdr3_nt: TGTGCCAGCAGCTTAACTAGAAGCGCAGATACGCAGTATTTT

d_call: .
v_call: TRBV4-3
j_call: TRBJ1-1
clone_size: .
cdr3_aa: CASSPYRENTEAFF
cdr3_nt: TGCGCCAGCAGCCCCTACAGAGAGAACACTGAAGCTTTCTTT

d_call: .
v_call: TRBV10-2
j_call: TRBJ1-1
clone_size: .
cdr3_aa: CATGTDTTGTEAFF
cdr3_nt: TGCGCCACCGGAACGGACACGACGGGCACTGAAGCTTTCTTT

d_call: .
v_call: TRBV10-2
j_call: TRBJ2-5
clone_size: .
cdr3_aa: CASSEEVTQYF
cdr3_nt: TGCGCCAGCAGTGAGGAGGTGACCCAGTACTTC

d_call: .
v_call: TRBV6-1
j_call: TRBJ2-4
clone_size: .
cdr3_aa: CASSPSEGAKNIQYF
cdr3_nt: TGTGCCAGCAGTCCCTCAGAGGGAGCCAAAAACATTCAGTACTTC

d_call: TRBD2
v_call: TRBV9
j_call: TRBJ2-1
clone_size: .
cdr3_aa: CASSSGLAAYNEQFF
cdr3_nt: TGTGCCAGCAGCTCAGGACTAGCGGCCTACAATGAGCAGTTCTTC

d_call: .
v_call: TRBV7-8
j_call: TRBJ2-7
clone_size: .
cdr3_aa: CASSPPRRASFNDEQYF
cdr3_nt: TGTGCCAGCAGCCCCCCCCGGCGGGCATCCTTCAACGACGAGCAGTACTTC

d_call: TRBD1
v_call: TRBV18
j_call: TRBJ1-1
clone_size: .
cdr3_aa: CASSPNRGGYLANTEAFF
cdr3_nt: TGTGCCAGCTCACCGAACAGGGGAGGCTACTTAGCGAACACTGAAGCTTTCTTT

d_call: TRBD1
v_call: TRBV29-1
j_call: TRBJ2-4
clone_size: .
cdr3_aa: CSVIYRLDRGKNIQYF
cdr3_nt: TGCAGCGTCATATACAGATTGGACAGGGGGAAAAACATTCAGTACTTC

d_call: TRBD1
v_call: TRBV9
j_call: TRBJ2-5
clone_size: .
cdr3_aa: CASSVGDRGQSETQYF
cdr3_nt: TGTGCCAGCAGCGTAGGGGACAGGGGGCAATCGGAGACCCAGTACTTC

d_call: .
v_call: TRBV6-5
j_call: TRBJ2-1
clone_size: .
cdr3_aa: CASCEWNEQFF
cdr3_nt: TGTGCCAGCTGCGAATGGAATGAGCAGTTCTTC

d_call: .
v_call: TRBV11-2
j_call: TRBJ1-2
clone_size: few
cdr3_aa: CASSLGQDYGYTF
cdr3_nt: TGTGCCAGCAGCTTAGGACAGGACTATGGCTACACCTTC

d_call: TRBD1
v_call: TRBV18
j_call: TRBJ1-1
clone_size: .
cdr3_aa: CASSPGQGNTEAFF
cdr3_nt: TGTGCCAGCTCACCTGGACAGGGTAACACTGAAGCTTTCTTT

d_call: TRBD1
v_call: TRBV18
j_call: TRBJ1-2
clone_size: few
cdr3_aa: CASSGPGDRENYGYTF
cdr3_nt: TGTGCCAGCTCCGGCCCTGGGGACAGAGAGAACTATGGCTACACCTTC

d_call: .
v_call: TRBV11-3
j_call: TRBJ2-7
clone_size: .
cdr3_aa: CASSLSPFEQYF
cdr3_nt: TGTGCCAGCAGCCTCTCCCCGTTCGAGCAGTACTTC

d_call: .
v_call: TRBV6-6
j_call: TRBJ2-7
clone_size: .
cdr3_aa: CASSYAGANYEQYF
cdr3_nt: TGTGCCAGCAGTTACGCAGGGGCCAACTACGAGCAGTACTTC

d_call: TRBD2
v_call: TRBV5-6
j_call: TRBJ2-7
clone_size: few
cdr3_aa: CASSLAGLATYEQYF
cdr3_nt: TGTGCCAGCAGCTTGGCGGGACTAGCTACCTACGAGCAGTACTTC

d_call: .
v_call: TRBV5-5
j_call: TRBJ1-2
clone_size: .
cdr3_aa: CASSSFRRVGYTF
cdr3_nt: TGTGCCAGCAGCTCCTTCCGCAGGGTTGGCTACACCTTC

d_call: .
v_call: TRBV29-1
j_call: TRBJ2-5
clone_size: .
cdr3_aa: CSVEDPPAGGETQYF
cdr3_nt: TGCAGCGTTGAAGATCCCCCAGCGGGCGGAGAGACCCAGTACTTC

d_call: TRBD2
v_call: TRBV5-1
j_call: TRBJ2-5
clone_size: .
cdr3_aa: CASSPGLAGAQETQYF
cdr3_nt: TGCGCCAGCAGCCCTGGACTAGCGGGAGCCCAAGAGACCCAGTACTTC

d_call: .
v_call: TRBV7-2
j_call: TRBJ2-1
clone_size: .
cdr3_aa: CASSFLVNPYNEQFF
cdr3_nt: TGTGCCAGCAGCTTCCTAGTTAACCCCTACAATGAGCAGTTCTTC

d_call: .
v_call: TRBV7-3
j_call: TRBJ2-2
clone_size: .
cdr3_aa: CASSSYPLGTGELFF
cdr3_nt: TGTGCCAGCAGCTCGTACCCCCTAGGAACCGGGGAGCTGTTTTTT

d_call: TRBD2
v_call: TRBV7-9
j_call: TRBJ2-5
clone_size: few
cdr3_aa: CASSSNSGMRQETQYF
cdr3_nt: TGTGCCAGCAGTTCCAATAGCGGGATGCGACAAGAGACCCAGTACTTC

d_call: .
v_call: TRBV5-8
j_call: TRBJ2-7
clone_size: few
cdr3_aa: CASSLGRRPTYEQYF
cdr3_nt: TGTGCCAGCAGCTTAGGGAGGCGACCAACCTACGAGCAGTACTTC

d_call: TRBD2
v_call: TRBV6-4
j_call: TRBJ2-1
clone_size: once
cdr3_aa: CASSEASGSYNEQFF
cdr3_nt: TGTGCCAGCAGTGAAGCTAGCGGCTCCTACAATGAGCAGTTCTTC

d_call: .
v_call: TRBV30
j_call: TRBJ2-7
clone_size: .
cdr3_aa: CAWSWAGPGEQYF
cdr3_nt: TGTGCCTGGAGTTGGGCAGGGCCCGGCGAGCAGTACTTC

d_call: .
v_call: TRBV19
j_call: TRBJ1-2
clone_size: .
cdr3_aa: CASSRAGENYGYTF
cdr3_nt: TGTGCCAGTAGTCGGGCAGGGGAGAACTATGGCTACACCTTC

d_call: .
v_call: TRBV7-2
j_call: TRBJ1-1
clone_size: .
cdr3_aa: CASSRNGGDYTEAFF
cdr3_nt: TGTGCCAGCAGCCGCAACGGGGGAGACTACACTGAAGCTTTCTTT

d_call: .
v_call: TRBV6-6
j_call: TRBJ2-2
clone_size: .
cdr3_aa: CASGTRDGELFF
cdr3_nt: TGTGCCAGCGGAACTAGGGATGGGGAGCTGTTTTTT

d_call: .
v_call: TRBV19
j_call: TRBJ2-5
clone_size: .
cdr3_aa: CASSISTGRQETQYF
cdr3_nt: TGTGCCAGTAGTATATCCACAGGGCGGCAAGAGACCCAGTACTTC

d_call: TRBD1
v_call: TRBV6-6
j_call: TRBJ2-7
clone_size: .
cdr3_aa: CASSQGQGRYEQYF
cdr3_nt: TGTGCCAGCAGTCAGGGACAGGGAAGGTACGAGCAGTACTTC

d_call: TRBD1
v_call: TRBV30
j_call: TRBJ1-1
clone_size: once
cdr3_aa: CAEEQGNAEAFF
cdr3_nt: TGTGCCGAGGAACAGGGGAACGCTGAAGCTTTCTTT

d_call: .
v_call: TRBV19
j_call: TRBJ2-3
clone_size: .
cdr3_aa: CASSIDRRSLNTQYF
cdr3_nt: TGTGCCAGTAGTATAGATCGGAGGTCCCTTAATACGCAGTATTTT

d_call: TRBD1
v_call: TRBV29-1
j_call: TRBJ1-1
clone_size: .
cdr3_aa: CSVSHRGGTEAFF
cdr3_nt: TGCAGCGTCTCCCACAGGGGGGGCACTGAAGCTTTCTTT

d_call: TRBD2
v_call: TRBV5-6
j_call: TRBJ2-5
clone_size: .
cdr3_aa: CASSLLGGGAETQYF
cdr3_nt: TGTGCCAGCAGCCTCCTAGGCGGGGGGGCCGAGACCCAGTACTTC